Listed below are T cell receptor beta chains from one sample, sequenced in a study of T-cell memory formation after mild COVID-19. TCRdb reprocessed the 5' RACE reads via MiXCR and lists one record per CDR3 protein. The sample records around 140,000 distinct CDR3 sequences, approximately 26% being singletons. The sequencing input was PBMCs or a T cell subset sorted from them (not recorded which). The receptors were gathered from an adult woman who had mild COVID-19 (a few samples of this study predate the infection). Cell type and time point are not known. The CDR3 runs from the conserved cysteine through the conserved F or W. A D gene is named only where the DNA matches it firmly. Clone size is given for some rows only: seen once, a few or many times, or a class if the clone is expanded.

TRBV15	-	TRBD1	TRBJ1-2	16	CATSPSPGQGGGGYTF	TGTGCCACCAGCCCTTCTCCGGGACAGGGTGGAGGAGGCTACACCTTC
TRBV11-3	-	-	TRBJ2-1	15	CASSLDTGGLYEQFF	TGTGCCAGCAGCTTAGATACGGGGGGCCTATATGAGCAGTTCTTC
TRBV5-1	-	TRBD2	TRBJ2-1	19	CASSFVGAASSGSYNEQFF	TGCGCCAGCAGCTTTGTTGGGGCTGCTTCTAGCGGGTCCTACAATGAGCAGTTCTTC
TRBV30	-	-	TRBJ2-7	15	CAWNGGHRTFYEQYF	TGTGCCTGGAACGGGGGGCACCGGACCTTCTACGAGCAGTACTTC
TRBV21-1	few	-	TRBJ1-2	13	CASSKRRGYGYTF	TGTGCCAGCAGCAAAAGGAGGGGATATGGCTACACCTTC
TRBV7-2	few	-	TRBJ2-1	13	CASSFWGYNEQFF	TGTGCCAGCAGCTTTTGGGGATACAATGAGCAGTTCTTC
TRBV29-1	few	-	TRBJ2-3	17	CSVEGTIRGSETDTQYF	TGCAGCGTTGAAGGGACTATCAGAGGGTCAGAAACAGATACGCAGTATTTT
TRBV6-5	-	-	TRBJ2-1	15	CASSYEQGGYNEQFF	TGTGCCAGCAGTTATGAACAGGGGGGGTACAATGAGCAGTTCTTC
TRBV7-3	-	TRBD1	TRBJ1-2	15	CASSEGTDHNYGYTF	TGTGCCAGCAGCGAAGGGACAGATCATAACTATGGCTACACCTTC
TRBV4-3	-	-	TRBJ2-1	20	CASSQAKLYIDGGAANEQFF	TGCGCCAGCAGCCAAGCCAAACTTTACATCGACGGAGGCGCGGCGAATGAGCAGTTCTTC